These 4 T cell receptor beta chains originate from one sample sequenced in a study of blood T cells in healthy people across ages. Together with a sample-barcoded 5' primer, a J-beta primer mix was included in a second PCR lasting about 6 to 11 cycles. TCRdb re-called the 5' RACE reads through MiXCR, storing one row per CDR3 protein. The sample lists about 1.4 million distinct CDR3 sequences, approximately 60% seen once, with over 5% in the top ten. Material for sequencing was blood. These receptors originate from a man aged 18-30 years in good health.

There are a few counts of this clonotype. This chain connects TRBV9 to TRBJ1-1; D may be TRBD1 (5 bases). The CDR3 runs 12 residues. The V gene lost 0 bases and the J gene lost 6 bases, with 6 bases spanning the gap. Looked up from germline, CDR1 is SGDLS and CDR2 is YYNGEE. The CDR3 region is CASSVAGPEAFF. In DNA form, the CDR3 reads TGTGCCAGCAGCGTAGCGGGACCTGAAGCTTTCTTT.

This clonotype has just a few counts. The J gene is TRBJ2-7, the V gene TRBV20-1; no definite D call. V dropped 1 base and J dropped 0 bases, with 13 bases sitting between them. CDR1 is DFQATT, CDR2 SNEGSKA, per germline (reference sequence). This CDR3 has 15 amino acids. CDR3: CSARVGDWSSYEQYF. The CDR3 DNA reads TGCAGTGCTAGAGTCGGAGACTGGAGCTCCTACGAGCAGTACTTC.

V and J are TRBV25-1 and TRBJ2-5; tentative D call: TRBD2 (5 bases). From germline, CDR1 is MGHDK and CDR2 SYGVNS. V lost 3 bases and J 5 bases, leaving 10 bases between the germline ends. The CDR3 runs 13 residues. Written as DNA, the CDR3 is TGTGCCAGCAGTGACCCCACTAGGGAGACCCAGTACTTC. Amino acids: CASSDPTRETQYF.

This clonotype was recorded only once. The chain has TRBV6-6 and TRBJ1-4; 7 bases map to TRBD1. The germline gives CDR1 MNHNY, CDR2 SVGAGI (reference sequence). Unmatched junction bases numbered 2, after V lost 6 bases and J lost 4 bases. This CDR3 region has 13 residues. The CDR3 spells CASRQGSNEKLFF. DNA of the CDR3: TGTGCCAGCAGACAGGGGAGTAATGAAAAACTGTTTTTT.